A single sample gave rise to the 5 T cell receptor beta chains below, sequenced in a study of beta chain features in type 1 diabetes. Investigators reverse transcribed all isolated RNA, so they sequenced expressed TCRB transcripts. Produced via immunoSEQ multiplex PCR; TCRdb's table is partial and in-frame only. The sample holds just over 150,000 clones, around 10% seen once. Sequenced: central memory CD4+ T cells from blood. The source of these receptors is a young man in good health.

This clone was seen a handful of times. The chain recombines TRBV7-9 with TRBJ2-7; 7 bases are a match to TRBD1. The CDR3 extends over 13 amino acids. Germline CDR1 SEHNR, CDR2 FQNEAQ (reference sequence). Trimming at V came to 5 bases and at J to 7 bases, leaving 8 bases not matched to a gene. CDR3: CASSRDRVGEQYF. For the CDR3, the DNA is TGTGCCAGCAGCCGAGACAGGGTCGGAGAGCAGTACTTC.

In its sample, this clone was seen once. CDR3: CASRAGARGNSPLHF. The CDR3 DNA reads as TGTGCAAGTCGGGCGGGAGCGAGGGGGAATTCACCCCTCCACTTT. The chain carries TRBV12-2 and TRBJ1-6. TRBV12-2 is labeled a pseudogene. This CDR3 region has 15 residues.

This clone appeared a few times. V and J are TRBV7-2 and TRBJ2-7, with D unresolved. CDR3 size: 11 residues. Germline CDR1 and CDR2: SGHTA and FQGNSA. Trimming left V 5 bases short and J 6 bases short, with 8 bases between. The CDR3 loop reads CASSVGPEQYF. CDR3 DNA: TGTGCCAGCAGCGTAGGGCCCGAGCAGTACTTC.

The chain joins TRBV5-1 to TRBJ2-2; 12 nucleotides agree with TRBD2. The CDR3 covers 15 residues. CDR1 is SGHRS and CDR2 is YFSETQ in the germline V gene. J lost 4 bases, V lost 4 bases, and 2 bases had no gene match. The CDR3 nucleotides are TGCGCCAGCAGCCTGACTAGCGGGAGCACCGGGGAGCTGTTTTTT. Its protein is CASSLTSGSTGELFF.

This clone was seen a few times. The chain uses TRBV4-3 and TRBJ1-1, with D possibly TRBD1 on 6 matching bases. This CDR3 comprises 16 residues. With 2 bases removed from V and 3 bases from J, the gap between germline ends came to 16 bases. Germline CDR1 LGHNA, CDR2 YSLEER. CDR3 amino acids: CASSQRQGKSYTEAFF. The CDR3, as DNA: TGCGCCAGCAGCCAACGGCAGGGGAAGTCTTACACTGAAGCTTTCTTT.